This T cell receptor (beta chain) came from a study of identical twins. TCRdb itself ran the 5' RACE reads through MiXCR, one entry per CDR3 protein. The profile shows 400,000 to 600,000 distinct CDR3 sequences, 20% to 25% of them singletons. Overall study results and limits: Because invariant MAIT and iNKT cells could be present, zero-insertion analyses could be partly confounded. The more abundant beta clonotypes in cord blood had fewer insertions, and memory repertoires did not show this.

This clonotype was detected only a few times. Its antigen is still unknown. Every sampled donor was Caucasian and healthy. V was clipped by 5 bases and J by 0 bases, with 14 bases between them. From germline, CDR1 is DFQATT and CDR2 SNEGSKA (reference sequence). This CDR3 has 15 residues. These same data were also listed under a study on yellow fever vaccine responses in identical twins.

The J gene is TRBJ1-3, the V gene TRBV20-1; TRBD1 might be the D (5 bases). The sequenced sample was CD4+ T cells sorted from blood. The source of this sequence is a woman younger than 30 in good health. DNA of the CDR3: TGCAGTGCTGGGGCCTACCCCCTCTCTGGAAACACCATATATTTT. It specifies CSAGAYPLSGNTIYF.